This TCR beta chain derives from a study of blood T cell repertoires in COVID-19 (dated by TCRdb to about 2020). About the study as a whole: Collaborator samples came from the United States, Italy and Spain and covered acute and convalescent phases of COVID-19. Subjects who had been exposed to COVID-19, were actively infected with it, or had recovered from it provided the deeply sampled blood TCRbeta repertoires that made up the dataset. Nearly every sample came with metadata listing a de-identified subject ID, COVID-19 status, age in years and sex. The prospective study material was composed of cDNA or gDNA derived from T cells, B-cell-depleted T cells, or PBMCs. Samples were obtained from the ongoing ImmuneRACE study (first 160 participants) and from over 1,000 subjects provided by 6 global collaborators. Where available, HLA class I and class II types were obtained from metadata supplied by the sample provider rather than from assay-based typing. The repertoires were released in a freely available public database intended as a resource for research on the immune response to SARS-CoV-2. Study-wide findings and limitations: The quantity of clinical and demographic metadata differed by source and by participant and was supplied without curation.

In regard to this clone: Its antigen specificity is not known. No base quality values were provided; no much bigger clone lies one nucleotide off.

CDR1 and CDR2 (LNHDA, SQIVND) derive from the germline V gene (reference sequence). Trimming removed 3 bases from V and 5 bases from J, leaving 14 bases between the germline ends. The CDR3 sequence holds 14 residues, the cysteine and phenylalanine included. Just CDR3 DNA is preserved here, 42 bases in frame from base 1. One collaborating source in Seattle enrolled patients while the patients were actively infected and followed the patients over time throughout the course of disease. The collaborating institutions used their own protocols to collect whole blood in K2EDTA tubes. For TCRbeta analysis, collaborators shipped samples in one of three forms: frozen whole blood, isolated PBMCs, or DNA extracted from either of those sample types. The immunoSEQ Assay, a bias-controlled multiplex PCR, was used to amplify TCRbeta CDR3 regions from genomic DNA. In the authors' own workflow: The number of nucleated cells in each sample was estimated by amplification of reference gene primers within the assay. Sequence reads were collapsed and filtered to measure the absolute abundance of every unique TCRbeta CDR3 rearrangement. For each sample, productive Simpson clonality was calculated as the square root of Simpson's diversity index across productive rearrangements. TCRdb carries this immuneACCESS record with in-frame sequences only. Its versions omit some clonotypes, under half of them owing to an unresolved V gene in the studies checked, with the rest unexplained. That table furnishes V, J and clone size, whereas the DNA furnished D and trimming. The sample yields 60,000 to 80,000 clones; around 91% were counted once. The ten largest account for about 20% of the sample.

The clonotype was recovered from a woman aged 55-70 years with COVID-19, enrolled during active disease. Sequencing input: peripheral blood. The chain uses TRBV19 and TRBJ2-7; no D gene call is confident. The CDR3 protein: CASSIAIQRHEQYF. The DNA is TGTGCCAGTAGTATCGCAATCCAGCGACACGAGCAGTACTTC.